This record covers a single T cell receptor beta chain. Its antigen is undetermined. The data are from a study of cytomegalovirus exposure and HLA in healthy donors. About the research overall: Falling in the Caucasian-associated ancestry cluster were 81% of 398 genotyped donors. Study conclusions and caveats: Near-uniform donor sequencing depth was presumed by presence/absence analyses. The authors listed some 150 TCR beta chains as cytomegalovirus-associated.

V lost 7 bases and J lost 2; bases outside the gene matches: 5. CDR1 is SGHNT and CDR2 is YYREEE in the germline V gene (reference sequence). This CDR3 has 13 residues. PCR primers comprised 60 Vbeta and 13 Jbeta primers. Sequencing used immunoSEQ multiplex PCR; TCRdb keeps in-frame clones, though not all of them. The repertoire has some 150,000 clones, 72% of them found once; the top ten carry over 4%. Source material: PBMCs. The clonotype was recovered from a man aged 45-65 years in good health and CMV-seropositive. The rearrangement links TRBV5-4 to TRBJ1-2, with TRBD1 identical over 7 bases. The CDR3 DNA reads TGTGCCAGCGGACCGGACAGGAACTATGGCTACACCTTC. Translated: CASGPDRNYGYTF.